This entry describes one TCR beta chain. Its target is unknown. The data stem from a study of Ad26.COV2.S vaccination and SARS-CoV-2 variants. Findings and caveats of the study: It was reported that spike-specific CD8+ and CD4+ T cell responses were substantially broad after vaccination. Those who received the vaccine showed greater spike-specific TCR breadth than those given placebo. Overall T cell responses may have been underestimated by the analyses of TCR breadth and depth.

Some clones are missing from TCRdb's copy, which holds only in-frame ones; the method was immunoSEQ multiplex PCR. The sample holds about 87,000 clones, about four fifths seen once. The CDR3 has 13 amino acids. Germline CDR1 and CDR2: MNHNY and SVGAGI (reference sequence). V dropped 8 bases and J dropped 0 bases, with 5 bases sitting between them. The chain recombines TRBV6-6 with TRBJ2-6; D call uncertain. The sample consisted of peripheral blood, taken after recovery from COVID-19. The TCR comes from a human donor who had recovered from COVID-19. CDR3 nucleotide sequence: TGTGCCAGCCATTCCTCTGGGGCCAACGTCCTGACTTTC. This codes for CASHSSGANVLTF.